The clone carrying this T cell receptor (beta chain) appeared a single time. These data originate in a study of blood T cell repertoires in COVID-19. The CDR3 length is 14 residues. V lost 8 bases and J lost 7, with 17 bases in between. Germline V gene lookup returns CDR1 SNHLY and CDR2 FYNNEI. TCRdb's copy holds only in-frame clones and misses some; the assay was immunoSEQ multiplex PCR. The sample consists of 450,000 or so clones, approximately 90% of them appearing once. The sample was peripheral blood. The clonotype comes from a man between 18 and 35 years old with COVID-19, enrolled during active disease. The gene calls are TRBV2 and TRBJ1-4; the D gene is possibly TRBD1 (5 bases). CDR3 coding DNA: TGTGCCAGCGAGAGTTGGGGCGTCGGTGAAAAACTGTTTTTT. Its translation: CASESWGVGEKLFF.